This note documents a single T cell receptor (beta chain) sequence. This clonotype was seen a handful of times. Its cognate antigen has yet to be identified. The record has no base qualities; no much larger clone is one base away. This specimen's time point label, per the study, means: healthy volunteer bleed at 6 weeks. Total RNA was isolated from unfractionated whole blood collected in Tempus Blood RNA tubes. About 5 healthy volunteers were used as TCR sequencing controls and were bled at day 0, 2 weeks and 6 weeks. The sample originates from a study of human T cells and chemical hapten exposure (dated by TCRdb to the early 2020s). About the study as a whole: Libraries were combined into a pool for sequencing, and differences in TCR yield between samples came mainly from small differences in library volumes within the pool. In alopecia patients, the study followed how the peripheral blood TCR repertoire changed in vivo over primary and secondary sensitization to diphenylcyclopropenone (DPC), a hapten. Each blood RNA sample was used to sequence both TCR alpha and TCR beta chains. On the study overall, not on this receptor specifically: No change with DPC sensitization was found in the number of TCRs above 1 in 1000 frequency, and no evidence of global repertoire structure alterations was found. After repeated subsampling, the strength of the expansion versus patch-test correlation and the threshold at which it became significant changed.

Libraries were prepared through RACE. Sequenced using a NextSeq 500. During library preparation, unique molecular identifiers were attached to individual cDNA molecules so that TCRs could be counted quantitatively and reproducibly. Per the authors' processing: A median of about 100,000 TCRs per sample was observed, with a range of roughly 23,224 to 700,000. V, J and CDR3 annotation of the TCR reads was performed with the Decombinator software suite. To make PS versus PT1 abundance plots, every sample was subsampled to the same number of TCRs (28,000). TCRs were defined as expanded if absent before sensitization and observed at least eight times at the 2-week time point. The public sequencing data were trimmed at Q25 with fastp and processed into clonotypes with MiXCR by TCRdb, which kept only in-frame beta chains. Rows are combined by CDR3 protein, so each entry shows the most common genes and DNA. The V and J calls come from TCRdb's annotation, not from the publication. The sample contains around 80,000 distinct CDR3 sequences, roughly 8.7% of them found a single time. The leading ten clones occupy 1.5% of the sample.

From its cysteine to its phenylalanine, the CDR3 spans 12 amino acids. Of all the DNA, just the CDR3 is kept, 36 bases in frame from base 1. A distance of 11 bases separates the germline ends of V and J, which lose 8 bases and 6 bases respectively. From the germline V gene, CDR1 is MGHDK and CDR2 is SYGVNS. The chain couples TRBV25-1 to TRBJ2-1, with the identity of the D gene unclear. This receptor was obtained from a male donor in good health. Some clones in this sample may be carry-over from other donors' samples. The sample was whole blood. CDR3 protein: CASLAQTNEQFF. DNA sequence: TGTGCCAGCCTCGCACAAACCAATGAGCAGTTCTTC.